The source of this T cell receptor (beta chain) is a study of blood T cell repertoires in COVID-19. Study background: Samples of COVID-19 (acute and convalescent) were obtained from the United States, Italy and Spain. Sources were T cells, B-cell-depleted T cells, or PBMCs; the material itself was cDNA or gDNA.

The method was immunoSEQ multiplex PCR; TCRdb's version includes in-frame clones alone and lacks a portion of them. The sample includes around 40,000 clones, more than 75% of them seen just once. This clone occurred once. With 3 bases removed from V and 1 base from J, the gap between germline ends came to 6 bases. The CDR3 covers 13 residues. The sample taken for sequencing was peripheral blood. The sequence was obtained from a man aged 45-60 years with active or convalescent COVID-19. The chain uses TRBV12-3 or TRBV12-4 and TRBJ1-1, with D perhaps matching TRBD1 (5 bases). The CDR3 DNA reads TGTGCCAGCAGTTTTCAGGGGAACACTGAAGCTTTCTTT. Translated: CASSFQGNTEAFF.